A single sample is the source of the 32 T cell receptor beta chains below, sequenced in a study of spatial heterogeneity in lung cancer (dated by TCRdb to the late 2010s). The sample's time point label, in plain terms: sample taken at primary tumor resection. TCR sequencing used whole RNA extracted from tumor and nontumor lung tissue, or from cryopreserved PBMC samples, without cell sorting. Libraries were constructed by 5' RACE. Sequenced using a NextSeq 500. In-frame beta chains were kept once TCRdb had trimmed the public reads at Q25 with fastp and called clones with MiXCR. One record per CDR3 amino acid sequence lists the most common genes and DNA. This sample gives tens of thousands of distinct CDR3 sequences in total; about 12% of them show up just once. Jointly, the top ten make up roughly 39% of the sample. The specimen comprised PBMCs, sampled at surgery. Every receptor here comes from a male donor with early-stage non-small cell lung cancer.

The chain has TRBV7-2 and TRBJ1-3; perhaps TRBD1 as D (5 bases). Germline V lookup: CDR1 SGHTA, CDR2 FQGNSA. The CDR3 has 14 amino acids. V was cut by 3 bases and J by 1 base, with 7 bases left in between. The CDR3 nucleotides read TGTGCCAGCAGCTTGGGGGGATCTGGAAACACCATATATTTT. Its protein product is CASSLGGSGNTIYF.

This clonotype was counted at least ten times. The V and J genes are TRBV2 and TRBJ1-1, with D hard to call. There are 15 residues in the CDR3. V gave up 7 bases and J gave up 0 bases, with 15 bases separating them. CDR1 is SNHLY and CDR2 is FYNNEI in the germline V gene. In DNA form, the CDR3 reads TGTGCCAGCAAGCTGAGGCAGGTTCTGAACACTGAAGCTTTCTTT. Translation: CASKLRQVLNTEAFF.

V usage is TRBV5-6 and J usage is TRBJ1-5, with 8 bases matching TRBD1. Germline V gene sequence: CDR1 SGHDT, CDR2 YYEEEE. The J segment lost 6 bases and the V segment lost 4 bases, leaving 6 bases of the junction unmatched. The CDR3 consists of 14 residues. CDR3 nucleotide sequence: TGTGCCAGCAGCCAAGACAGGGGCACTCAGCCCCAGCATTTT. Its protein is CASSQDRGTQPQHF.

This clonotype showed up just a few times. V usage is TRBV10-3 and J usage is TRBJ1-1, with 10 positions matching TRBD1. CDR3 length equals 15 residues. Looked up from germline, CDR1 is ENHRY and CDR2 is SYGVKD. The V and J ends lost 2 bases and 1 base, in that order; junction bases with no gene match: 1. The CDR3 bases are TGTGCCATCAGTGAGCGACAGGGGGCGAACACTGAAGCTTTCTTT. It specifies CAISERQGANTEAFF.

A few counts support this clonotype. The J gene is TRBJ1-1, the V gene TRBV24-1; tentative D call: TRBD1 (6 bases). The CDR3 length is 15 residues. Trimming took off 4 bases at V and 4 bases at J, with 15 bases between the two ends. Germline loops: CDR1 KGHDR, CDR2 SFDVKD. The CDR3 region is CATSDGQGRGTEAFF. Written as DNA, the CDR3 is TGTGCCACCAGTGACGGGCAGGGGAGGGGCACTGAAGCTTTCTTT.

This clonotype was seen only a few times. CDR3 in amino acids: CSASPGAPAYEQYF. For the CDR3, the DNA is TGCAGTGCTAGTCCCGGGGCCCCAGCCTACGAGCAGTACTTC. The gene calls are TRBV20-1 and TRBJ2-7; D assignment may be TRBD1 or TRBD2 (5 bases each). V gave up 3 bases and J gave up 2 bases, with 14 bases separating them. The CDR3 has 14 residues. The V gene's germline CDR1 is DFQATT and CDR2 SNEGSKA (reference sequence).

V and J are TRBV6-2 or TRBV6-3 and TRBJ2-2, with 10 bases lining up with TRBD2. The germline CDR1 and CDR2 sequences are MNHEY and SVGEGT. The length of the CDR3 is 15 residues. V was pared by 5 bases and J by 4 bases, with 4 bases of the junction left unmatched. Here the CDR3 reads CASSLAGVATGELFF. CDR3 coding DNA: TGTGCCAGCAGTCTAGCGGGAGTGGCCACCGGGGAGCTGTTTTTT.

Here the CDR3 DNA reads TGCAGTGCTAGACCCCAGGACCGAACAGTCCCCGGGGAGCTGTTTTTT. Its protein is CSARPQDRTVPGELFF. The chain couples TRBV20-1 to TRBJ2-2, with D uncertain. The V and J ends lost 2 bases and 6 bases respectively, with 19 bases between them. CDR3 length equals 16 residues. Per the germline V gene, CDR1 is DFQATT and CDR2 is SNEGSKA (reference sequence).

This clonotype was detected ten times or more. This chain joins TRBV5-1 and TRBJ1-2, with TRBD1 matching 8 bases. The CDR3 is 16 residues long. Losses at the gene ends were 0 bases for V and 3 bases for J; bases not matched to a gene: 7. The germline CDR1 and CDR2 sequences are SGHRS and YFSETQ. CDR3 amino acids: CASSLATGGLDYGYTF. Here the CDR3 DNA reads TGCGCCAGCAGCTTGGCCACAGGGGGGCTCGACTATGGCTACACCTTC.

CDR3: CASSYASGATNEKLFF. The CDR3 DNA sequence: TGTGCCAGCAGTTACGCCTCAGGGGCAACTAATGAAAAACTGTTTTTT. V is TRBV12-3 or TRBV12-4 and J is TRBJ1-4; perhaps TRBD1 as D (6 bases). The CDR3 loop spans 16 amino acids. Trimming took off 4 bases at V and 0 bases at J, with 12 bases between the two ends.

The V call is TRBV29-1, the J call TRBJ2-1, with D possibly being TRBD1 or TRBD2 (5 bases each). The CDR3 runs 13 residues. V was shortened by 4 bases and J by 3 bases, with 10 bases between the two germline ends. The germline V gene has CDR1 SQVTM and CDR2 ANQGSEA. Here the CDR3 reads CSVGRGSYNEQFF. The DNA for the CDR3 is TGCAGCGTTGGTCGGGGCAGCTACAATGAGCAGTTCTTC.

The chain recombines TRBV28 with TRBJ2-7, with D uncertain. CDR3 length: 13 residues. V lost 8 bases and J 1 base, leaving 12 bases between the germline ends. The germline V gene encodes CDR1 MDHEN and CDR2 SYDVKM. In nucleotides, the CDR3 is TGTGCCAGCGCTGAGTCCGGGTCCTACGAGCAGTACTTC. It translates to CASAESGSYEQYF.

This clonotype was seen ten or more times. V usage is TRBV12-3 or TRBV12-4 and J usage is TRBJ2-1; 9 bases align to TRBD2. The CDR3 is 13 residues long. V gave up 6 bases and J gave up 9 bases; unmatched junction bases: 6. CDR3 coding DNA: TGTGCCAGCAGATATAGCGGGGGAGCTGAGCAGTTCTTC. It translates to CASRYSGGAEQFF.

This sequence joins TRBV7-3 and TRBJ2-1, with a tentative D call TRBD1 (6 bases). In germline, CDR1 is SGHTA, CDR2 FQGTGA. The CDR3 covers 15 residues. The V gene lost 1 base and the J gene lost 7 bases, with 14 bases spanning the gap. In DNA form, the CDR3 reads TGTGCCAGCAGCTTAAGTCAAGGGGGTTGGAATGAGCAGTTCTTC. As protein: CASSLSQGGWNEQFF.

This clonotype was detected a few times. The chain employs TRBV27 and TRBJ2-3; D uncertain. The CDR3 has 15 residues. CDR1 and CDR2 (germline): MNHEY, SMNVEV (reference sequence). The germline V and J ends were trimmed by 2 bases and 0 bases, with 9 bases remaining between them. CDR3 sequence reads: CASSLVRPSTDTQYF. The CDR3 DNA reads TGTGCCAGCAGTTTAGTCAGACCTAGCACAGATACGCAGTATTTT.

This clonotype has at least ten counts. The gene calls are TRBV27 and TRBJ1-5; 8 bases agree with TRBD1. The length of the CDR3 is 15 residues. Germline V CDR1 and CDR2: MNHEY, SMNVEV (reference sequence). Trimming at V came to 6 bases and at J to 2 bases, leaving 6 bases not matched to a gene. The CDR3 DNA follows: TGTGCCAGCAGAAACCAGGGGGCTCGCAATCAGCCCCAGCATTTT. It specifies CASRNQGARNQPQHF.

This clonotype appeared a few times. The chain has TRBV12-3 or TRBV12-4 and TRBJ1-5; D ambiguous. Trimming took off 5 bases at V and 0 bases at J, with 8 bases between the two ends. This CDR3 contains 14 residues. CDR3 loop: CASSPTDSNQPQHF. CDR3 coding DNA: TGTGCCAGCAGTCCGACTGATAGCAATCAGCCCCAGCATTTT.

The rearrangement uses TRBV6-5 and TRBJ2-5, with no clear D. In germline, CDR1 is MNHEY, CDR2 SVGAGI. CDR3 length: 14 residues. The germline V and J ends were trimmed by 2 bases and 5 bases, with 12 bases remaining between them. As DNA, the CDR3 is TGTGCCAGCAGTTACAATCGGAAAGTGGAGACCCAGTACTTC. It encodes CASSYNRKVETQYF.

The sample holds many counts of this clonotype. This chain uses TRBV29-1 with TRBJ1-5, with D possibly TRBD1 on 5 matching bases. The ends were cut back, 4 bases at V and 6 bases at J, with 16 bases in the middle. Germline CDR1 and CDR2: SQVTM and ANQGSEA. This CDR3 is 14 amino acids long. The CDR3 reads CSVALTGAGQPQHF. The CDR3 DNA follows: TGCAGCGTTGCCCTTACAGGAGCGGGTCAGCCCCAGCATTTT.

This clonotype was counted only a few times. The rearrangement links TRBV6-2 or TRBV6-3 to TRBJ1-2; D possibly corresponds to TRBD1 (6 bases). This CDR3 region has 15 residues. Germline V gene sequence: CDR1 MNHEY, CDR2 SVGEGT. V was trimmed by 2 bases and J by 0 bases, leaving 10 bases between them. This CDR3 is CASSYRGTPNYGYTF. The DNA of the CDR3 is TGTGCCAGCAGTTACCGCGGGACACCTAACTATGGCTACACCTTC.

V usage is TRBV19 and J usage is TRBJ2-5, with 10 bases aligning to TRBD2. CDR3 size: 15 residues. Trimming took 1 base from V and 5 from J; bases not matched to a gene: 4. CDR1 LNHDA and CDR2 SQIVND come from the germline V gene (reference sequence). The CDR3 reads CASSIASGGRETQYF. The CDR3 nucleotides are TGTGCCAGTAGTATAGCTAGCGGGGGTCGGGAGACCCAGTACTTC.

This clonotype was seen a few times. V usage is TRBV6-2 or TRBV6-3 and J usage is TRBJ1-5, with TRBD1 matching over 7 bases. This CDR3 region has 15 residues. Germline lookup yields CDR1 MNHEY and CDR2 SVGEGT. Losses at the gene ends were 8 bases for V and 3 bases for J; bases not matched to a gene: 10. The chain's CDR3 is CASCRQGSTNQPQHF. The CDR3 bases are TGTGCCAGCTGTCGACAGGGATCCACCAATCAGCCCCAGCATTTT.

This clonotype was recorded many times. This chain uses TRBV7-2 with TRBJ2-3, with TRBD2 matching over 14 bases. Looked up from germline, CDR1 is SGHTA and CDR2 is FQGNSA. Losses at the gene ends were 1 base for V and 7 bases for J; bases not matched to a gene: 7. There are 17 residues in the CDR3. CDR3 nucleotide sequence: TGTGCCAGCAGCTTAGACCGACTAGCGGGAGGGCCAAATACGCAGTATTTT. This translates into CASSLDRLAGGPNTQYF.

This clonotype has a count of ten or more. The V call is TRBV5-1, the J call TRBJ2-7; 9 bases are a match to TRBD2. The CDR3 has 13 amino acids. Germline values: CDR1 SGHRS, CDR2 YFSETQ. The V and J ends lost 4 bases and 6 bases, in that order; junction bases with no gene match: 5. The CDR3 here is CASSTSGSGEQYF. CDR3 coding DNA: TGCGCCAGCAGCACTAGCGGGTCTGGCGAGCAGTACTTC.

This clonotype was seen only a few times. The gene calls are TRBV6-2 or TRBV6-3 and TRBJ2-3; possible D gene TRBD2, 5 bases. Germline loops: CDR1 MNHEY, CDR2 SVGEGT. With 7 bases removed from V and 2 bases from J, the gap between germline ends came to 13 bases. CDR3 length: 14 residues. CDR3 sequence: CASTPLGPTDTQYF. The CDR3 coding sequence is TGTGCCAGCACCCCACTAGGACCCACAGATACGCAGTATTTT.

This clonotype was observed a handful of times. The chain links TRBV10-3 to TRBJ2-7, with 11 bases matching TRBD1. Losses at the gene ends were 5 bases for V and 1 base for J; bases not matched to a gene: 4. In germline, CDR1 is ENHRY, CDR2 SYGVKD. The length of the CDR3 is 15 residues. CDR3 region: CAISWGTGGSYEQYF. CDR3 nucleotides: TGTGCCATCAGTTGGGGGACAGGGGGTTCCTACGAGCAGTACTTC.

The V gene is TRBV7-2, the J gene TRBJ2-3; 7 bases match TRBD2. The CDR3 sequence is 17 residues long. In germline, CDR1 is SGHTA, CDR2 FQGNSA. V lost 2 bases to trimming and J lost 1 base; unmatched junction nucleotides: 9. CDR3 amino acids: CASSLQSDGGGTDTQYF. The CDR3 DNA follows: TGTGCCAGCAGCTTACAATCGGATGGGGGGGGCACAGATACGCAGTATTTT.

The rearrangement uses TRBV20-1 and TRBJ1-5; 11 bases are a match to TRBD1. Germline-derived CDR1 and CDR2 are DFQATT and SNEGSKA (reference sequence). The CDR3 totals 17 residues. The junction had 10 bases not matched to a gene; V was cut back by 6 bases and J by 0 bases. CDR3 loop: CSAEGQGAYYSNQPQHF. CDR3 sequence (DNA): TGCAGTGCCGAAGGACAGGGGGCCTATTATAGCAATCAGCCCCAGCATTTT.

At least ten counts were recorded for this clonotype. The chain employs TRBV6-2 or TRBV6-3 and TRBJ2-1; 10 positions match TRBD2. The V gene's germline CDR1 is MNHEY and CDR2 SVGEGT. The V segment lost 5 bases and the J segment 6 bases; nucleotides outside the gene matches: 1. The length of the CDR3 is 13 residues. CDR3 sequence: CASSLAGVNEQFF. Here the CDR3 DNA reads TGTGCCAGCAGTCTAGCGGGGGTCAATGAGCAGTTCTTC.

The chain has TRBV6-2 or TRBV6-3 and TRBJ2-2; TRBD1 aligns across 7 bases. CDR1 and CDR2 from the germline V gene are MNHEY and SVGEGT. This CDR3 is 14 amino acids long. V lost 6 bases to trimming and J lost 3 bases; unmatched junction nucleotides: 4. CDR3: CASRRTGDTGELFF. DNA of the CDR3: TGTGCCAGCAGACGGACAGGCGACACCGGGGAGCTGTTTTTT.

In its sample, this clonotype was seen a few times. The rearrangement links TRBV20-1 to TRBJ1-2; no reliable D call. The length of the CDR3 is 13 residues. The V gene lost 1 base and the J gene lost 4 bases, with 10 bases spanning the gap. Germline lookup yields CDR1 DFQATT and CDR2 SNEGSKA (reference sequence). CDR3 in amino acids: CSARASGGYGYTF. CDR3 nucleotide sequence: TGCAGTGCTAGAGCGTCCGGAGGCTATGGCTACACCTTC.

V usage is TRBV12-3 or TRBV12-4 and J usage is TRBJ1-2; possibly TRBD1 for D (6 bases). Trimming removed 2 bases at V and 4 bases at J, with 8 bases between. The CDR3 extends over 13 amino acids. Here the CDR3 reads CASSLQGIYGYTF. CDR3 DNA sequence: TGTGCCAGCAGTTTACAGGGGATCTATGGCTACACCTTC.